These 6 T cell receptor beta chains came from one sample sequenced in a study of T cell responses to AZD1222 COVID-19 vaccine. Using immunoSEQ multiplex PCR, the repertoire was profiled, and TCRdb retains in-frame clones only, with some absent. The sample lists over 150,000 clones; around 92% were seen once. Sequencing used peripheral blood, obtained on day 0 of AZD1222 vaccination. These receptors were taken from an adult in good health.

V gene TRBV5-1 combines with J gene TRBJ2-2; D is ambiguous. CDR1 is SGHRS and CDR2 is YFSETQ in the germline V gene. Trimming removed 4 bases at V and 7 bases at J, with 8 bases between. CDR3 length equals 12 residues. CDR3 sequence (DNA): TGCGCCAGCAGCCCTAATCGCGGGGAGCTGTTTTTT. Protein product: CASSPNRGELFF.

CDR3 loop: CASTTEAGVENEQFF. In DNA, the CDR3 is TGTGCCAGCACCACGGAGGCGGGAGTAGAGAATGAGCAGTTCTTC. This chain uses TRBV6-5 with TRBJ2-1, with TRBD2 identical over 7 bases. Germline lookup yields CDR1 MNHEY and CDR2 SVGAGI. The V gene end was trimmed by 7 bases and the J gene end by 7 bases; junction bases not matched to a gene: 13. The CDR3 covers 15 residues.

The rearrangement links TRBV5-4 to TRBJ2-5; D is possibly TRBD2 (7 bases). Trimming took off 4 bases at V and 2 bases at J, with 12 bases between the two ends. Germline V lookup: CDR1 SGHNT, CDR2 YYREEE (reference sequence). CDR3 size: 14 residues. DNA for the CDR3: TGTGCCAGCAGCGGGGGAGGGGGACAAGAGACCCAGTACTTC. It codes for CASSGGGGQETQYF.

This clone was seen just once. The rearrangement links TRBV24-1 to TRBJ1-2; no firm D call. The CDR3 covers 12 residues. V gave up 1 base and J gave up 7 bases, with 6 bases separating them. Per germline, CDR1 KGHDR and CDR2 SFDVKD. The CDR3 DNA follows: TGTGCCACCAGTGATTTCGTGGGTGGCTACACCTTC. Translated, it gives CATSDFVGGYTF.

The rearrangement joins TRBV4-2 to TRBJ2-3, with 10 bases identical to TRBD2. V was pared by 3 bases and J by 3 bases, with 9 bases of the junction left unmatched. Germline values: CDR1 LGHNA, CDR2 YNFKEQ. The CDR3 runs 17 residues. The CDR3 is CASSQGGPSGRTDTQYF. CDR3 nucleotides: TGTGCCAGCAGCCAGGGGGGTCCTAGCGGGAGAACAGATACGCAGTATTTT.

The chain couples TRBV4-3 to TRBJ2-5; 7 bases line up with TRBD2. Germline assignment: CDR1 LGHNA and CDR2 YSLEER. The CDR3 contains 17 residues. V gave up 0 bases and J gave up 3 bases; unmatched junction bases: 10. The CDR3 sequence is CASSQDLGRGRKETQYF. The CDR3, as DNA: TGCGCCAGCAGCCAAGACCTAGGGAGGGGTAGAAAAGAGACCCAGTACTTC.